A single sample is the source of the 5 T cell receptor beta chains below, sequenced in a study of shared clonotypes between healthy human individuals. Selected positively for CCR7 and CD45RO-negative, naive CD8 cells excluded terminally differentiated effector memory CD45RA+ cells. TCRdb's copy holds only in-frame clones and misses some; the assay was immunoSEQ multiplex PCR. The sample has roughly 2,000,000 clones, around 95% seen once. Sequenced: naive CD8+ T cells from PBMCs. Source of these receptors: a man aged 18-30 years in good health. Some clones in this sample may be carry-over from other donors' samples.

The CDR3 loop reads CASAVGGDLSGANVLTF. The CDR3 DNA reads TGTGCTAGCGCGGTCGGGGGCGATCTCTCTGGGGCCAACGTCCTGACTTTC. The chain uses TRBV12-5 and TRBJ2-6; D could derive from TRBD1 or TRBD2 (6 bases each). The V gene's germline CDR1 is LGHNT and CDR2 FRNRAP. The CDR3 has 17 residues. Trimming removed 9 bases from V and 0 bases from J, with 18 bases in between.

The CDR3 DNA reads TGTGCCAGCAGTTACAATCCAGAGTCCTACGAGCAGTACTTC. This codes for CASSYNPESYEQYF. The V gene is TRBV6-5, the J gene TRBJ2-7; no definite D call. The ends were cut back, 2 bases at V and 1 base at J, with 9 bases in the middle. The germline V gene encodes CDR1 MNHEY and CDR2 SVGAGI. CDR3 size: 14 residues.

The CDR3 DNA reads as TGTGCCAGCAGTTTATTAGGGACAGCTAGCAATCAGCCCCAGCATTTT. It encodes CASSLLGTASNQPQHF. The J gene is TRBJ1-5, the V gene TRBV27; TRBD1 matches at 7 bases. Germline trimming cut 1 base from V and 0 bases from J; bases unmatched to any gene: 3. This CDR3 has 16 amino acids. Germline V gene sequence: CDR1 MNHEY, CDR2 SMNVEV (reference sequence).

The chain links TRBV7-3 to TRBJ1-1; 7 positions match TRBD1. In germline, CDR1 is SGHTA, CDR2 FQGTGA. V lost 4 bases to trimming and J lost 6 bases; unmatched junction nucleotides: 17. CDR3 size: 17 residues. The CDR3 region is CASSSLGQLTWGPEAFF. For the CDR3, the DNA is TGTGCCAGCAGCTCCCTGGGACAGCTCACTTGGGGTCCTGAAGCTTTCTTT.

This chain connects TRBV10-3 to TRBJ1-3, with D possibly matching TRBD1 (5 bases). Germline V CDR1 and CDR2: ENHRY, SYGVKD. The CDR3 is 17 amino acids. Trimming took off 3 bases at V and 6 bases at J, with 21 bases between the two ends. The CDR3 bases are TGTGCCATCAGTGAAGTTCGTGCGGCAGGGTCGACAAACACCATATATTTT. It is translated as CAISEVRAAGSTNTIYF.